This is a list of T cell receptor beta chains from one sample in a study of blood T cell repertoires in COVID-19. Some clones are missing from TCRdb's copy, which holds only in-frame ones; the method was immunoSEQ multiplex PCR. The sample records more than 120,000 clones, over 80% being singletons. Sequencing used peripheral blood. These receptor sequences come from a woman aged 45-65 years with acute or convalescent COVID-19. Each CDR3 is given with its conserved first and last residue. Fields, in order: clone size, J gene, D gene, V gene, CDR3 length, CDR3 protein, CDR3 DNA. D genes are given only for firm matches. Only part of the rows carry a size: once, few, many, or a class if the clone is expanded.

clone_size: once
j_call: TRBJ2-1
d_call: NA
v_call: TRBV18
cdr3_length: 15
cdr3_aa: CASSPPGDFYNEQFF
cdr3_nt: TGTGCCAGCTCACCACCAGGGGATTTCTACAATGAGCAGTTCTTC

clone_size: NA
j_call: TRBJ2-7
d_call: NA
v_call: TRBV27
cdr3_length: 13
cdr3_aa: CASSLGGGYEQYF
cdr3_nt: TGTGCCAGCAGTTTAGGCGGAGGCTACGAGCAGTACTTC

clone_size: NA
j_call: TRBJ2-6
d_call: NA
v_call: TRBV7-8
cdr3_length: 15
cdr3_aa: CASSFRDSGANVLTF
cdr3_nt: TGTGCCAGCAGCTTCAGGGATTCTGGGGCCAACGTCCTGACTTTC

clone_size: NA
j_call: TRBJ2-7
d_call: TRBD2
v_call: TRBV2
cdr3_length: 17
cdr3_aa: CASSEGGRAGGLDEQYF
cdr3_nt: TGTGCCAGCAGTGAAGGGGGTCGAGCGGGAGGGCTGGATGAGCAGTACTTC

clone_size: once
j_call: TRBJ1-2
d_call: TRBD1
v_call: TRBV18
cdr3_length: 15
cdr3_aa: CASATDRGGDYGYTF
cdr3_nt: TGTGCCAGCGCCACGGACAGGGGTGGGGACTATGGCTACACCTTC

clone_size: NA
j_call: TRBJ2-7
d_call: NA
v_call: TRBV11-2
cdr3_length: 14
cdr3_aa: CASSPLGRSYEQYF
cdr3_nt: TGTGCCAGCAGCCCCCTGGGGCGGTCCTACGAGCAGTACTTC

clone_size: NA
j_call: TRBJ1-2
d_call: TRBD1
v_call: TRBV7-8
cdr3_length: 13
cdr3_aa: CAGGIDREEGYTF
cdr3_nt: TGTGCCGGGGGAATCGACAGGGAGGAGGGCTACACCTTC

clone_size: NA
j_call: TRBJ2-2
d_call: NA
v_call: TRBV19
cdr3_length: 14
cdr3_aa: CASSIGLDTGELFF
cdr3_nt: TGTGCCAGTAGTATCGGGTTAGACACCGGGGAGCTGTTTTTT

clone_size: once
j_call: TRBJ2-3
d_call: TRBD2
v_call: TRBV7-6
cdr3_length: 15
cdr3_aa: CASSPRTSGADTQYF
cdr3_nt: TGTGCCAGCAGCCCGCGGACTAGCGGGGCAGATACGCAGTATTTT

clone_size: NA
j_call: TRBJ2-7
d_call: NA
v_call: TRBV6-2/TRBV6-3
cdr3_length: 15
cdr3_aa: CASSYAQGLWYEQYF
cdr3_nt: TGTGCCAGCAGTTACGCGCAGGGTCTTTGGTACGAGCAGTACTTC

clone_size: NA
j_call: TRBJ1-5
d_call: TRBD1
v_call: TRBV7-2
cdr3_length: 15
cdr3_aa: CASSRRTGVNQPQHF
cdr3_nt: TGTGCCAGCAGCCGCCGGACAGGGGTTAATCAGCCCCAGCATTTT

clone_size: NA
j_call: TRBJ2-2
d_call: NA
v_call: TRBV11-3
cdr3_length: 15
cdr3_aa: CASSLSGAGTGELFF
cdr3_nt: TGTGCCAGCAGCTTGAGTGGGGCAGGGACCGGGGAGCTGTTTTTT

clone_size: NA
j_call: TRBJ1-5
d_call: NA
v_call: TRBV30
cdr3_length: 12
cdr3_aa: CACRDSNQPQHF
cdr3_nt: TGTGCCTGCAGGGATAGCAATCAGCCCCAGCATTTT

clone_size: NA
j_call: TRBJ2-2
d_call: NA
v_call: TRBV18
cdr3_length: 17
cdr3_aa: CASSPGGGLQNTGELFF
cdr3_nt: TGTGCCAGCTCACCCGGCGGGGGCCTTCAGAACACCGGGGAGCTGTTTTTT

clone_size: once
j_call: TRBJ1-5
d_call: NA
v_call: TRBV3-1/TRBV3-2
cdr3_length: 14
cdr3_aa: CASSQAAGNQPQHF
cdr3_nt: TGTGCCAGCAGCCAAGCGGCAGGGAATCAGCCCCAGCATTTT

clone_size: NA
j_call: TRBJ2-1
d_call: NA
v_call: TRBV2
cdr3_length: 11
cdr3_aa: CASMGSNEQFF
cdr3_nt: TGTGCCAGCATGGGCAGCAATGAGCAGTTCTTC

clone_size: NA
j_call: TRBJ2-7
d_call: TRBD2
v_call: TRBV9
cdr3_length: 15
cdr3_aa: CASSVATGGQGEQYF
cdr3_nt: TGTGCCAGCAGCGTAGCTACGGGGGGGCAGGGGGAGCAGTACTTC

clone_size: NA
j_call: TRBJ2-3
d_call: NA
v_call: TRBV9
cdr3_length: 13
cdr3_aa: CASSGTVTDTQYF
cdr3_nt: TGTGCCAGCAGCGGGACAGTCACAGATACGCAGTATTTT

clone_size: NA
j_call: TRBJ2-7
d_call: TRBD1
v_call: TRBV10-2
cdr3_length: 15
cdr3_aa: CASSDPRDRAYEQYF
cdr3_nt: TGCGCCAGCAGTGATCCCCGGGACAGGGCCTACGAGCAGTACTTC

clone_size: NA
j_call: TRBJ1-1
d_call: NA
v_call: TRBV10-3
cdr3_length: 12
cdr3_aa: CAISKPGAEAFF
cdr3_nt: TGTGCCATCAGTAAACCGGGAGCTGAAGCTTTCTTT

clone_size: NA
j_call: TRBJ2-7
d_call: NA
v_call: TRBV5-8
cdr3_length: 13
cdr3_aa: CASSFGGRYEQYF
cdr3_nt: TGTGCCAGCAGCTTTGGGGGGAGATACGAGCAGTACTTC

clone_size: NA
j_call: TRBJ2-4
d_call: TRBD1
v_call: TRBV3-1/TRBV3-2
cdr3_length: 14
cdr3_aa: CASSPDRGKNIQYF
cdr3_nt: TGTGCCAGCAGCCCCGACAGGGGCAAAAACATTCAGTACTTC

clone_size: NA
j_call: TRBJ2-2
d_call: TRBD2
v_call: TRBV7-9
cdr3_length: 16
cdr3_aa: CASTEAGGRNTGELFF
cdr3_nt: TGTGCCAGCACCGAAGCGGGGGGGCGGAACACCGGGGAGCTGTTTTTT

clone_size: NA
j_call: TRBJ1-1
d_call: TRBD1
v_call: TRBV28
cdr3_length: 12
cdr3_aa: CASSPNRGRAFF
cdr3_nt: TGTGCCAGCAGTCCGAACAGGGGGCGGGCTTTCTTT

clone_size: NA
j_call: TRBJ1-5
d_call: TRBD1
v_call: TRBV28
cdr3_length: 16
cdr3_aa: CASSLWDRGRDQPQHF
cdr3_nt: TGTGCCAGCAGTTTATGGGACAGGGGGAGGGATCAGCCCCAGCATTTT

clone_size: NA
j_call: TRBJ1-1
d_call: TRBD1
v_call: TRBV10-3
cdr3_length: 15
cdr3_aa: CASQGRQGMDTEAFF
cdr3_nt: TGTGCCTCCCAAGGGAGACAGGGTATGGACACTGAAGCTTTCTTT

clone_size: NA
j_call: TRBJ1-3
d_call: TRBD1
v_call: TRBV7-8
cdr3_length: 15
cdr3_aa: CASSWGTGSGNTIYF
cdr3_nt: TGTGCCAGCAGCTGGGGGACAGGTTCTGGAAACACCATATATTTT

clone_size: NA
j_call: TRBJ2-1
d_call: TRBD2
v_call: TRBV9
cdr3_length: 19
cdr3_aa: CASSVAGTSGSRQYNEQFF
cdr3_nt: TGTGCCAGCAGCGTTGCCGGGACTAGCGGGAGTCGGCAATACAATGAGCAGTTCTTC

clone_size: NA
j_call: TRBJ2-2
d_call: NA
v_call: TRBV6-5
cdr3_length: 14
cdr3_aa: CASSYRAVTGELFF
cdr3_nt: TGTGCCAGCAGTTACCGAGCCGTCACCGGGGAGCTGTTTTTT

clone_size: NA
j_call: TRBJ2-1
d_call: NA
v_call: TRBV7-9
cdr3_length: 16
cdr3_aa: CASSLPPGQAYNEQFF
cdr3_nt: TGTGCCAGCAGCCTCCCCCCAGGACAAGCCTACAATGAGCAGTTCTTC

clone_size: NA
j_call: TRBJ2-1
d_call: TRBD2
v_call: TRBV6-5
cdr3_length: 15
cdr3_aa: CASRSGRGSYNEQFF
cdr3_nt: TGTGCCAGCAGAAGCGGGAGGGGGTCCTACAATGAGCAGTTCTTC

clone_size: NA
j_call: TRBJ2-1
d_call: TRBD2
v_call: TRBV18
cdr3_length: 17
cdr3_aa: CASSPSSGRSGYNEQFF
cdr3_nt: TGTGCCAGCTCACCATCTAGCGGGAGATCCGGGTACAATGAGCAGTTCTTC

clone_size: NA
j_call: TRBJ1-2
d_call: NA
v_call: TRBV5-4
cdr3_length: 17
cdr3_aa: CASSLGGMWRANYGYTF
cdr3_nt: TGTGCCAGCAGCCTGGGGGGTATGTGGAGGGCGAACTATGGCTACACCTTC

clone_size: NA
j_call: TRBJ2-7
d_call: TRBD1
v_call: TRBV30
cdr3_length: 12
cdr3_aa: CAWSPTGGEQYF
cdr3_nt: TGTGCCTGGAGCCCGACAGGGGGCGAGCAGTACTTC

clone_size: NA
j_call: TRBJ1-1
d_call: TRBD1
v_call: TRBV18
cdr3_length: 14
cdr3_aa: CASSPSGQGTEAFF
cdr3_nt: TGTGCCAGCTCACCATCCGGACAGGGCACTGAAGCTTTCTTT

clone_size: NA
j_call: TRBJ2-6
d_call: TRBD2
v_call: TRBV7-3
cdr3_length: 20
cdr3_aa: CASSLKPSREGFSGANVLTF
cdr3_nt: TGTGCCAGCAGCTTAAAACCCTCCAGGGAGGGCTTCTCTGGGGCCAACGTCCTGACTTTC

clone_size: NA
j_call: TRBJ1-2
d_call: TRBD1
v_call: TRBV5-1
cdr3_length: 14
cdr3_aa: CASSTGTGNYGYTF
cdr3_nt: TGCGCCAGCAGCACCGGGACAGGGAACTATGGCTACACCTTC

clone_size: NA
j_call: TRBJ2-3
d_call: TRBD2
v_call: TRBV7-3
cdr3_length: 16
cdr3_aa: CASSLQAGGLEDTQYF
cdr3_nt: TGTGCCAGCAGCTTGCAAGCGGGGGGGCTGGAAGATACGCAGTATTTT

clone_size: NA
j_call: TRBJ1-1
d_call: NA
v_call: TRBV6-5
cdr3_length: 15
cdr3_aa: CASRPQGSMNTEAFF
cdr3_nt: TGTGCCAGCAGGCCACAGGGATCTATGAACACTGAAGCTTTCTTT